What follows is one TCR beta chain and its context. What this receptor recognizes is not known. Base qualities are missing; no much larger clone stands one base away. The source of the sample is a study of blood T cell repertoires in COVID-19 (dated by TCRdb to about 2020). For context, the study as a whole: The collaborator samples originated in the United States, Italy and Spain and spanned the acute and convalescent phases of COVID-19. The prospective study material was composed of cDNA or gDNA derived from T cells, B-cell-depleted T cells, or PBMCs. Subjects who had been exposed to COVID-19, were actively infected with it, or had recovered from it provided the deeply sampled blood TCRbeta repertoires that made up the dataset. The repertoires were made available in a free public database intended to serve as a resource for research on the immune response to SARS-CoV-2. The samples were drawn from the first 160 participants of the ongoing ImmuneRACE study and from some 1,300 subjects provided by 6 global collaborators. Sample metadata almost always included a de-identified subject ID, COVID-19 status, age in years and sex. Where HLA class I and class II types were available, the types were taken from metadata supplied by the sample provider, not from assay-based typing. The study at large found these results: The quantity of clinical and demographic metadata differed by source and by participant and was supplied without curation.

TCRbeta CDR3 regions were amplified from genomic DNA by means of the immunoSEQ Assay, a bias-controlled multiplex PCR. As for the original processing: The number of nucleated cells in each sample was estimated by amplification of reference gene primers within the assay. Sequence reads were collapsed and filtered to measure the absolute abundance of every unique TCRbeta CDR3 rearrangement. Productive Simpson clonality was computed per sample as the square root of Simpson's diversity index over productive rearrangements. TCRdb stores this immuneACCESS table with in-frame sequences only. Part of the clones is absent; in the studies checked, under half of the shortfall reflects unresolved V genes, and no reason is known for the rest. The V and J calls and clone size are taken from that table; D and trimming were inferred from the DNA. Across this sample there are 60,000 or so clones, with around 81% seen only once. Of the sample, approximately 3.5% is held by the ten largest clones.

The collaborating institutions used their own protocols to collect whole blood in K2EDTA tubes. For TCRbeta analysis, collaborators shipped samples as frozen whole blood, isolated PBMCs, or DNA extracted from either of those sample types. Sequencing was carried out using peripheral blood. The sequence came from a woman of 80 years or more with acute or convalescent COVID-19.

The CDR3 reads CASSVGQANYGYTF. The nucleotide sequence is given as TGTGCCAGCAGCGTGGGACAGGCTAACTATGGCTACACCTTC. The rearranged chain carries TRBV9 and TRBJ1-2, and 8 junction bases match TRBD1. From the cysteine through the phenylalanine, the CDR3 covers 14 amino acids. The sequence is cut down to CDR3 DNA, 42 bases in frame from base 1. In the germline V gene, CDR1 corresponds to SGDLS and CDR2 to YYNGEE. Ends trimmed: V by 2 bases, J by 0 bases; bases unmatched to a gene: 0.